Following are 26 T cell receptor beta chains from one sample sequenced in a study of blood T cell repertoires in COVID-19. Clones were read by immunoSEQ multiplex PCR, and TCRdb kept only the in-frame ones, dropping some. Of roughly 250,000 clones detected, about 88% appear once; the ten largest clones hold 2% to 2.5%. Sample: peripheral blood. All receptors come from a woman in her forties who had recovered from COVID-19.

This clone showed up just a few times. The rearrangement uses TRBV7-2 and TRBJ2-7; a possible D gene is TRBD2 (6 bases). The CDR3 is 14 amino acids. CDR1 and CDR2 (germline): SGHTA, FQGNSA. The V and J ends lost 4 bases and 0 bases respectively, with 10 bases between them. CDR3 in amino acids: CASSWDWASYEQYF. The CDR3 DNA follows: TGTGCCAGCAGCTGGGACTGGGCCTCCTACGAGCAGTACTTC.

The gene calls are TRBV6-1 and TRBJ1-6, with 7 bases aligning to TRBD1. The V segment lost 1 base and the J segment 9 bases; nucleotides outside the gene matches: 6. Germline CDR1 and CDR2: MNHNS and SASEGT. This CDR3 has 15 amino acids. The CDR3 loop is CASSEVLQGSSPLHF. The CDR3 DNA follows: TGTGCCAGCAGTGAAGTGTTACAGGGGAGTTCACCCCTCCACTTT.

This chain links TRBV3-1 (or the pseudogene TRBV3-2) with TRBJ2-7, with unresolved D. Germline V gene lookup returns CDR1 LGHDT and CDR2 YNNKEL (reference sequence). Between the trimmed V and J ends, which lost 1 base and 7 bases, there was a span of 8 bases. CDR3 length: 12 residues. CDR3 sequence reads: CASSQVIGEQYF. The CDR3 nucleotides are TGTGCCAGCAGCCAAGTTATCGGGGAGCAGTACTTC.

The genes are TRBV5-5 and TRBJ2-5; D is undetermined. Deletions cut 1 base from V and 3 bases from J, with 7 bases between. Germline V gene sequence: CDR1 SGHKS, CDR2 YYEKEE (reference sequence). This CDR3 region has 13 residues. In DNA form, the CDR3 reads TGTGCCAGCAGCTTGCCGGGTGAAGAGACCCAGTACTTC. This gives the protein CASSLPGEETQYF.

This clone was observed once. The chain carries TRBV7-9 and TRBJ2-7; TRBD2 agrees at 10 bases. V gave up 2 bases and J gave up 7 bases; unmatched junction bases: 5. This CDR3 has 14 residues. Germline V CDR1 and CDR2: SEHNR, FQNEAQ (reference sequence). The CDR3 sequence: CASSLLAGAGEQYF. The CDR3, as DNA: TGTGCCAGCAGCTTACTAGCGGGAGCGGGGGAGCAGTACTTC.

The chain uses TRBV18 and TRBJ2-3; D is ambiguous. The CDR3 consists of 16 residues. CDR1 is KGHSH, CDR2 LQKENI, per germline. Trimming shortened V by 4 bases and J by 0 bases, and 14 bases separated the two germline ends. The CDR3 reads CASSRRILQSTDTQYF. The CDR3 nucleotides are TGTGCCAGCTCACGCCGAATTCTTCAGAGCACAGATACGCAGTATTTT. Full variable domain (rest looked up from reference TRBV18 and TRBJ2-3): NAGVMQNPRHLVRRRGQEARLRCSPMKGHSHVYWYRQLPEEGLKFMVYLQKENIIDESGMPKERFSAEFPKEGPSILRIQQVVRGDSAAYFCASSRRILQSTDTQYFGPGTRLTVL.

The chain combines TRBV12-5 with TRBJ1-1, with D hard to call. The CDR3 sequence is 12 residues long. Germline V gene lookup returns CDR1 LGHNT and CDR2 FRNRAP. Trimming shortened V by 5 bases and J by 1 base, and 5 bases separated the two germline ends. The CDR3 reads CASGPENTEAFF. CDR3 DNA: TGTGCTAGTGGTCCAGAGAACACTGAAGCTTTCTTT. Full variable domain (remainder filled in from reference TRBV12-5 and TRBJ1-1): DARVTQTPRHKVTEMGQEVTMRCQPILGHNTVFWYRQTMMQGLELLAYFRNRAPLDDSGMPKDRFSAEMPDATLATLKIQPSEPRDSAVYFCASGPENTEAFFGQGTRLTVV.

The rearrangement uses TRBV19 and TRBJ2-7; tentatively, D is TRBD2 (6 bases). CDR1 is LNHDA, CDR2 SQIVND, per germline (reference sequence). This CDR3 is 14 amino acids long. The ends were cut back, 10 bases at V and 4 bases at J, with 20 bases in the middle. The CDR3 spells CATKAGGTGYEQYF. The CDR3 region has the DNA TGTGCCACCAAAGCTGGGGGGACGGGGTACGAGCAGTACTTC.

The CDR3 DNA is TGTGCCAGTAGACTCTCGGATACGCAGTATTTT. Translation gives CASRLSDTQYF. The J gene is TRBJ2-3, the V gene TRBV7-2; D is ambiguous. CDR3 length equals 11 residues. The germline gives CDR1 SGHTA, CDR2 FQGNSA. Trimming took 9 bases from V and 6 from J, leaving 10 bases between them.

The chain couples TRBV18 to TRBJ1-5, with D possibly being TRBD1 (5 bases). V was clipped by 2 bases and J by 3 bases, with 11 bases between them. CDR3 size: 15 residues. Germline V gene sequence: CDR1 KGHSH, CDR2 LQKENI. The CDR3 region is CASSPGQAVNQPQHF. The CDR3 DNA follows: TGTGCCAGCTCACCAGGACAAGCAGTCAATCAGCCCCAGCATTTT.

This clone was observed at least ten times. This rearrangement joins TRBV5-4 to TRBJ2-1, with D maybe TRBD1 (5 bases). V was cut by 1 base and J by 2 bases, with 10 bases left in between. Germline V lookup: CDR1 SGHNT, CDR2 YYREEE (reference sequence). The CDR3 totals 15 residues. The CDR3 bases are TGTGCCAGCAGCTTGTTCAGGGCCGCCTACAATGAGCAGTTCTTC. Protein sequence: CASSLFRAAYNEQFF.

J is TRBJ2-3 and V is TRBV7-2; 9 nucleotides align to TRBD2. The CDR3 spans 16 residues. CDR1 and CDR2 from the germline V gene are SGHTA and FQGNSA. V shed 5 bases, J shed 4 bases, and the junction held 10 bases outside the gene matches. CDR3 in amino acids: CASSLSGLALADTQYF. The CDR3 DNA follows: TGTGCCAGCAGCCTCAGTGGACTAGCGTTGGCAGATACGCAGTATTTT.

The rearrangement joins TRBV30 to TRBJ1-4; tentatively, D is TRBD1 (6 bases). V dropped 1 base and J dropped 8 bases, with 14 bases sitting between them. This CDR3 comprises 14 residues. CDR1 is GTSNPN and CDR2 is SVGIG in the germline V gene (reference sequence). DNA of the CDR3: TGTGCCTGGAGTGCCGGGGGGGGCGGAGAAAAACTGTTTTTT. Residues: CAWSAGGGGEKLFF.

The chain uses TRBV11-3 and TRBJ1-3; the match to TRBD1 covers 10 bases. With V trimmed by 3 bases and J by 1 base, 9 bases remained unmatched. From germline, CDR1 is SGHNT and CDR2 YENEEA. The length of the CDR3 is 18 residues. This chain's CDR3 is CASSFRFGTGASGNTIYF. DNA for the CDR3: TGTGCCAGCAGCTTCAGGTTCGGGACAGGGGCATCTGGAAACACCATATATTTT.

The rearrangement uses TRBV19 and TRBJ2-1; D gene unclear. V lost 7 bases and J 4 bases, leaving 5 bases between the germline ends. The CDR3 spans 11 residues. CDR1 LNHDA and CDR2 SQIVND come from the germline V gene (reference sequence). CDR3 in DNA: TGTGCCAGTAAAGCTTACAATGAGCAGTTCTTC. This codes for CASKAYNEQFF.

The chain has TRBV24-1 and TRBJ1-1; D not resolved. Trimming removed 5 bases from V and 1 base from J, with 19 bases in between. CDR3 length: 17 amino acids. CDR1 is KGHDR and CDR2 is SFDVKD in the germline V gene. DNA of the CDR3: TGTGCCACCAGTGCCGGCTGGCTTCAGGAAACGAACACTGAAGCTTTCTTT. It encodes CATSAGWLQETNTEAFF.

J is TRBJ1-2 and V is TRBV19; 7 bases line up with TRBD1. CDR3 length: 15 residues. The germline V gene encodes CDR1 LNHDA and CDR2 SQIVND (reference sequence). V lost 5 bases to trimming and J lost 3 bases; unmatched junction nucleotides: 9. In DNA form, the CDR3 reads TGTGCCAGTAGTCCGATCGGGACAGCCGACTATGGCTACACCTTC. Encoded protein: CASSPIGTADYGYTF.

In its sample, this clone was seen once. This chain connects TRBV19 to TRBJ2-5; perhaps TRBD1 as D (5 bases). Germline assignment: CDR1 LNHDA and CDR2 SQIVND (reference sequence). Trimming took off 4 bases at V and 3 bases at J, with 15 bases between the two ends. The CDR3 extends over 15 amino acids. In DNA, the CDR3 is TGTGCCAGTAGTACCCGACCAGGGTCGGAAGAGACCCAGTACTTC. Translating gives CASSTRPGSEETQYF.

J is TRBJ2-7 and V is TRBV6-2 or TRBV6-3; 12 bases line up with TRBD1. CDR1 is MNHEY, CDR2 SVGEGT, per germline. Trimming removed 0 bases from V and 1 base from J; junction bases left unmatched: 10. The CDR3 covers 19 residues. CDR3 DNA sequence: TGTGCCAGCAGTTACTCGGGACAGGGGGCGGCGTCCCATTCCTACGAGCAGTACTTC. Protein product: CASSYSGQGAASHSYEQYF.

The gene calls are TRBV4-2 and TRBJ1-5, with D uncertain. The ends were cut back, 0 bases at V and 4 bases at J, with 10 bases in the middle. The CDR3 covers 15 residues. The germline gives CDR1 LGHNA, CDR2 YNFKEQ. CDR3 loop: CASSQDGIRNQPQHF. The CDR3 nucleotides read TGTGCCAGCAGCCAAGACGGGATTCGGAATCAGCCCCAGCATTTT.

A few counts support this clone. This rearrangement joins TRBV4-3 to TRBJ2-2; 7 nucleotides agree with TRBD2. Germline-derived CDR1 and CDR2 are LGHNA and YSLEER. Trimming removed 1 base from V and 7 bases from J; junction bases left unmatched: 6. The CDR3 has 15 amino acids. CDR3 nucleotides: TGCGCCAGCAGCCAAGGGACTAGTGGTTTCGGGGAGCTGTTTTTT. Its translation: CASSQGTSGFGELFF.

CDR3 sequence (DNA): TGTGCCAGCAGCGGGGGACAGGGTCAACCAGAGGCCTACGAGCAGTACTTC. Its protein is CASSGGQGQPEAYEQYF. The genes are TRBV7-9 and TRBJ2-7; TRBD1 aligns across 9 bases. The J segment lost 2 bases and the V segment lost 5 bases, leaving 13 bases of the junction unmatched. This CDR3 comprises 17 residues. In germline, CDR1 is SEHNR, CDR2 FQNEAQ (reference sequence).

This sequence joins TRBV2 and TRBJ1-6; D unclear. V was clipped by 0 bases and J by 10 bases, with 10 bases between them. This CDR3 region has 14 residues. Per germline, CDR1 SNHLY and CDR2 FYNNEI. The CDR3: CASSEANVYSPLHF. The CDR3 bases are TGTGCCAGCAGTGAAGCCAACGTCTACTCACCCCTCCACTTT.

The CDR3 is CASSLGSGTTVHYEQYF. CDR3 DNA sequence: TGTGCCAGCAGCCTTGGCTCCGGGACAACCGTCCACTACGAGCAGTACTTC. The chain has TRBV11-2 and TRBJ2-7; tentatively, D is TRBD1 (6 bases). Trimming pared 5 bases from V and 3 bases from J, leaving 23 bases between. The CDR3 is made up of 17 amino acids. Germline loops: CDR1 SGHAT, CDR2 FQNNGV.

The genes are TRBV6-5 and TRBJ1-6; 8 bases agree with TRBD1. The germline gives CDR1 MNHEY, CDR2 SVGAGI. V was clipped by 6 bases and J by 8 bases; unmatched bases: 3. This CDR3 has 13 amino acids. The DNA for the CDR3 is TGTGCCAGCAGGAGGACAGGGTATTCACCCCTCCACTTT. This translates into CASRRTGYSPLHF.

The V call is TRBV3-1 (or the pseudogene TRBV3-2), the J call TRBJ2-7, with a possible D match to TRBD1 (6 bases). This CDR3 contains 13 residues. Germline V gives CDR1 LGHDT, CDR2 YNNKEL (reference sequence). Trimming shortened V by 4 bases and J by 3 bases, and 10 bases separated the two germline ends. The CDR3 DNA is TGTGCCAGCAGCCCTCGGACAGTCTACGAGCAGTACTTC. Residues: CASSPRTVYEQYF.